This TCR beta chain was recorded in a study of cytomegalovirus exposure and HLA in healthy donors. General study findings and limits: Based on reports, TCR beta sequences accurately predicted HLA-A and HLA-B alleles for most subjects. The listing of roughly 160 TCR beta chains classed them as cytomegalovirus-associated. Indistinguishable V segments, including TRBV6-2 and TRBV6-3, were excluded.

This clone was recorded a few times. Its antigen is currently unknown. Germline CDR1 reads MDHEN; CDR2 reads SYDVKM. The CDR3 extends over 13 amino acids. After removal of 3 bases from V and 7 bases from J, the junction contained 3 bases not matched to a gene. Primers for the PCR totalled 60 Vbeta and 13 Jbeta. Sequenced by immunoSEQ multiplex PCR; TCRdb stores in-frame clones only, minus some. The sample includes 100,000 to 120,000 clones, 82% of them seen just once. The gene calls are TRBV28 and TRBJ2-1; 7 bases are shared with TRBD1. This TCR came from a woman under 30 in good health and CMV-seronegative. The specimen was PBMCs. CDR3 nucleotide sequence: TGTGCCAGCAGTTTGCGCAGGGGGAATGAGCAGTTCTTC. Translated: CASSLRRGNEQFF. Using reference TRBV28 and TRBJ2-1 for the parts outside the CDR3, the full variable domain is DVKVTQSSRYLVKRTGEKVFLECVQDMDHENMFWYRQDPGLGLRLIYFSYDVKMKEKGDIPEGYSVSREKKERFSLILESASTNQTSMYLCASSLRRGNEQFFGPGTRLTVL.